These 5 T cell receptor beta chains share one sample of origin, sequenced in a study of blood T cell repertoires in COVID-19. Produced via immunoSEQ multiplex PCR; TCRdb's table is partial and in-frame only. The data contain 400,000 or so clones, about 87% of them seen just once; the ten biggest clones take up around 3%. Input material: peripheral blood. The receptors here all came from a human donor in a cohort sampled during active COVID-19.

The chain has TRBV9 and TRBJ2-3, with D perhaps matching TRBD1 (6 bases). The CDR3 contains 14 residues. V lost 4 bases to trimming and J lost 4 bases, with 13 bases between them. Germline CDR1 is SGDLS and CDR2 is YYNGEE. CDR3 amino acids: CASSPGQFADTQYF. The CDR3 bases are TGTGCCAGCAGCCCTGGACAGTTTGCAGATACGCAGTATTTT.

The rearrangement links TRBV19 to TRBJ2-1; 8 nucleotides agree with TRBD1. The CDR3 sequence is 15 residues long. Germline V gives CDR1 LNHDA, CDR2 SQIVND (reference sequence). After removal of 5 bases from V and 7 bases from J, the junction contained 10 bases not matched to a gene. The CDR3 DNA reads TGTGCCAGTAGTTCAAGGACAGGGTTTGTGAATGAGCAGTTCTTC. Encoded protein: CASSSRTGFVNEQFF.

This clone showed up just a few times. The chain has TRBV28 and TRBJ1-2, with a possible D match to TRBD1 (5 bases). CDR1 MDHEN and CDR2 SYDVKM come from the germline V gene. The CDR3 loop spans 15 amino acids. The ends were cut back, 4 bases at V and 3 bases at J, with 15 bases in the middle. Here the CDR3 reads CASSSPGGIDYGYTF. The CDR3 nucleotides read TGTGCCAGCAGTTCGCCCGGGGGGATTGACTATGGCTACACCTTC.

The chain employs TRBV27 and TRBJ2-7, with D possibly TRBD1 on 6 matching bases. CDR1 and CDR2 (germline): MNHEY, SMNVEV (reference sequence). CDR3 size: 14 residues. Trimming cost V 5 bases and J 11 bases, with 22 bases left between them. For the CDR3, the DNA is TGTGCCAGCAGTCCGGGACAATATCGAACAGTTGAGTACTTC. This sequence encodes CASSPGQYRTVEYF.

V and J are TRBV27 and TRBJ2-2; 7 bases are a match to TRBD2. Unmatched junction bases numbered 10, after V lost 6 bases and J lost 6 bases. The length of the CDR3 is 15 residues. Germline CDR1 MNHEY, CDR2 SMNVEV (reference sequence). CDR3 amino acids: CASRWGGLDAGELFF. CDR3 in DNA: TGTGCCAGCAGGTGGGGGGGGTTAGACGCCGGGGAGCTGTTTTTT.